One sample yielded the 28 T cell receptor beta chains listed below, sequenced in a study of blood T cell repertoires in COVID-19. Repertoires were generated with immunoSEQ multiplex PCR, while TCRdb's copy carries only in-frame clones and drops some. The sample consists of some 200,000 clones, about nine tenths of them appearing once. The sequencing sample was made of PBMCs or T cells enriched from blood (not recorded which). The origin of the receptors is a man aged 25 to 40 in a cohort exposed to, infected with or recovered from COVID-19 (not recorded which).

This clone is a singleton in its sample. CDR3 protein: CASSIQGAGTEAFF. In nucleotides, the CDR3 is TGTGCCAGTAGTATCCAGGGGGCAGGTACTGAAGCTTTCTTT. This chain connects TRBV19 to TRBJ1-1, with TRBD1 matching over 8 bases. The J segment lost 5 bases and the V segment lost 3 bases, leaving 5 bases of the junction unmatched. The CDR3 runs to 14 residues. Germline CDR1 LNHDA, CDR2 SQIVND (reference sequence).

V gene TRBV28 combines with J gene TRBJ2-7, with D possibly called TRBD1 or TRBD2 (5 bases each). V was clipped by 6 bases and J by 7 bases, with 22 bases between them. The germline CDR1 and CDR2 sequences are MDHEN and SYDVKM. The CDR3 loop spans 15 amino acids. The CDR3 DNA is TGTGCCAGCAGATTACAGGACTCGGGTATTATGGAGCAGTACTTC. Translation gives CASRLQDSGIMEQYF.

The CDR3 loop is CASSPIPGQAYNEQFF. Here the CDR3 DNA reads TGTGCCAGCAGTCCTATTCCGGGACAGGCTTACAATGAGCAGTTCTTC. The chain employs TRBV27 and TRBJ2-1; 8 bases line up with TRBD1. The V gene end was trimmed by 5 bases and the J gene end by 4 bases; junction bases not matched to a gene: 10. This CDR3 is 16 amino acids long. From germline, CDR1 is MNHEY and CDR2 SMNVEV (reference sequence).

The V call is TRBV13, the J call TRBJ1-1; the D is unclear. V dropped 4 bases and J dropped 1 base, with 13 bases sitting between them. The length of the CDR3 is 15 residues. CDR1 and CDR2 (germline): PRHDT, FYEKMQ (reference sequence). The CDR3 spells CASSSAGRGNTEAFF. The CDR3 DNA is TGTGCCAGCAGCTCCGCCGGGCGGGGGAACACTGAAGCTTTCTTT.

The chain is built from TRBV19 and TRBJ1-5; perhaps TRBD1 as D (5 bases). Germline values: CDR1 LNHDA, CDR2 SQIVND (reference sequence). The CDR3 totals 12 residues. V was pared by 7 bases and J by 7 bases, with 11 bases between. DNA for the CDR3: TGTGCCAGTAATCAGGGATTACAGCCCCAGCATTTT. It encodes CASNQGLQPQHF.

The chain links TRBV5-1 to TRBJ2-1, with D possibly matching TRBD2 (5 bases). Deletions cut 0 bases from V and 0 bases from J, with 13 bases between. The CDR3 sequence is 17 residues long. Germline V gives CDR1 SGHRS, CDR2 YFSETQ. In nucleotides, the CDR3 is TGCGCCAGCAGCTTGGCCGTTAGAGGGAGCTCCTACAATGAGCAGTTCTTC. Protein: CASSLAVRGSSYNEQFF. Supplemented by reference TRBV5-1 and TRBJ2-1, the full variable domain reads KAGVTQTPRYLIKTRGQQVTLSCSPISGHRSVSWYQQTPGQGLQFLFEYFSETQRNKGNFPGRFSGRQFSNSRSEMNVSTLELGDSALYLCASSLAVRGSSYNEQFFGPGTRLTVL.

V is TRBV12-5 and J is TRBJ2-2, with D possibly being TRBD2 (7 bases). Germline lookup yields CDR1 LGHNT and CDR2 FRNRAP. The CDR3 extends over 23 amino acids. Deletions cut 3 bases from V and 4 bases from J, with 36 bases between. The CDR3 is CASGFLPPETRDYRPGVTGELFF. For the CDR3, the DNA is TGTGCTAGTGGTTTCCTACCACCTGAAACCCGGGACTACAGGCCAGGGGTCACCGGGGAGCTGTTTTTT.

The CDR3 DNA reads as TGTGCCAGCAGTGAGACAGGGGTTTATACGCAGTATTTT. Protein: CASSETGVYTQYF. This chain links TRBV6-1 with TRBJ2-3; 8 positions agree with TRBD1. V was clipped by 3 bases and J by 7 bases; unmatched bases: 3. The CDR3 contains 13 residues. Germline V gene data show CDR1 as MNHNS and CDR2 as SASEGT.

This rearrangement joins TRBV7-6 to TRBJ1-1, with D possibly matching TRBD1 (5 bases). Per germline, CDR1 SGHVS and CDR2 FNYEAQ. V gave up 3 bases and J gave up 2 bases, with 10 bases separating them. This CDR3 comprises 14 residues. CDR3 residues: CASSLGQRNTEAFF. The DNA of the CDR3 is TGTGCCAGCAGCTTGGGGCAGCGAAACACTGAAGCTTTCTTT.

The CDR3 protein is CASSQKAGQPQHF. The CDR3 region has the DNA TGTGCCAGCAGCCAGAAGGCGGGTCAGCCCCAGCATTTT. This chain connects TRBV7-2 to TRBJ1-5; D not certain. V gave up 5 bases and J gave up 6 bases, with 11 bases separating them. This CDR3 contains 13 residues. Per the germline V gene, CDR1 is SGHTA and CDR2 is FQGNSA.

The chain uses TRBV5-6 and TRBJ2-1, with a weak D call TRBD1 (6 bases). This CDR3 region has 15 residues. In germline, CDR1 is SGHDT, CDR2 YYEEEE. V lost 3 bases and J 4 bases, leaving 14 bases between the germline ends. The CDR3 coding sequence is TGTGCCAGCAGCTCAGGGGCCTTGTCGTACAATGAGCAGTTCTTC. The encoded protein is CASSSGALSYNEQFF. Complete variable domain (other parts from reference TRBV5-6 and TRBJ2-1): DAGVTQSPTHLIKTRGQQVTLRCSPKSGHDTVSWYQQALGQGPQFIFQYYEEEERQRGNFPDRFSGHQFPNYSSELNVNALLLGDSALYLCASSSGALSYNEQFFGPGTRLTVL.

The chain uses TRBV5-4 and TRBJ2-4; 8 bases line up with TRBD1. The V segment lost 4 bases and the J segment 6 bases; nucleotides outside the gene matches: 6. CDR3 size: 14 residues. CDR1 SGHNT and CDR2 YYREEE come from the germline V gene (reference sequence). This CDR3 is CASSPRGLGNIQYF. CDR3 bases: TGTGCCAGCAGCCCCAGGGGGCTCGGAAACATTCAGTACTTC.

This clone was counted a few times. The chain has TRBV6-6 and TRBJ2-3; a possible D gene is TRBD2 (5 bases). Germline-derived CDR1 and CDR2 are MNHNY and SVGAGI (reference sequence). V shed 5 bases and J shed 0 bases, with 9 bases lying between them. The CDR3 covers 14 residues. Here the CDR3 DNA reads TGTGCCAGCAGTCTGACTATGAGCACAGATACGCAGTATTTT. This sequence encodes CASSLTMSTDTQYF.

The chain has TRBV7-9 and TRBJ1-6, with 10 bases that match TRBD1. CDR1 SEHNR and CDR2 FQNEAQ come from the germline V gene (reference sequence). This CDR3 has 18 residues. With 1 base clipped from V and 7 bases from J, the junction kept 10 bases outside the gene matches. The DNA of the CDR3 is TGTGCCAGCAGCTTAGTCTTTTGGGACAGGGGTTTCAATTCACCCCTCCACTTT. This translates into CASSLVFWDRGFNSPLHF.

This clone was detected only once. This chain connects TRBV25-1 to TRBJ1-4; tentatively, D is TRBD1 (6 bases). Between the trimmed V and J ends, which lost 3 bases and 11 bases, there was a span of 13 bases. CDR1 and CDR2 from the germline V gene are MGHDK and SYGVNS. The CDR3 totals 13 residues. This CDR3 reads CASSDLRGGKLFF. Written as DNA, the CDR3 is TGTGCCAGCAGTGATTTGAGGGGGGGGAAACTGTTTTTT.

The J gene is TRBJ1-2, the V gene TRBV7-6, with D hard to call. This CDR3 spans 14 amino acids. Per germline, CDR1 SGHVS and CDR2 FNYEAQ. Trimming removed 5 bases from V and 4 bases from J, with 14 bases in between. The CDR3 nucleotides read TGTGCCAGCAGCCTCAACCCCTTCGGCTATGGCTACACCTTC. This translates into CASSLNPFGYGYTF.

CDR3 sequence (DNA): TGTGCCAGCAGTGAGGGGACAGGGACTCGCTCTGGGGCCAACGTCCTGACTTTC. Protein: CASSEGTGTRSGANVLTF. The rearrangement links TRBV2 to TRBJ2-6; 9 bases agree with TRBD1. V trimming: 3 bases; J trimming: 0 bases; junction bases outside the gene matches: 6. Germline V gives CDR1 SNHLY, CDR2 FYNNEI. The CDR3 contains 18 residues.

V is TRBV4-1 and J is TRBJ2-3; D gene uncertain. Per the germline V gene, CDR1 is MGHRA and CDR2 is YSYEKL. The CDR3 is 13 residues long. V shed 1 base and J shed 6 bases, with 8 bases lying between them. The CDR3 spells CASSQGSADTQYF. DNA of the CDR3: TGCGCCAGCAGCCAAGGGTCAGCGGATACGCAGTATTTT.

This chain uses TRBV13 with TRBJ2-2; 11 bases match TRBD2. Germline V gene lookup returns CDR1 PRHDT and CDR2 FYEKMQ (reference sequence). This CDR3 is 17 amino acids long. V shed 5 bases, J shed 1 base, and the junction held 6 bases outside the gene matches. Here the CDR3 reads CASSREGTSGNTGELFF. The CDR3, as DNA: TGTGCCAGCAGCAGAGAAGGGACTAGCGGGAACACCGGGGAGCTGTTTTTT.

The chain uses TRBV11-3 and TRBJ2-2; no firm D call. From germline, CDR1 is SGHNT and CDR2 YENEEA. V was cut by 5 bases and J by 4 bases, with 17 bases left in between. CDR3 length: 16 amino acids. The CDR3 here is CASSPESDSVTGELFF. CDR3 sequence (DNA): TGTGCCAGCAGCCCCGAGTCCGATAGTGTCACCGGGGAGCTGTTTTTT.

V gene TRBV28 combines with J gene TRBJ1-2; the match to TRBD1 covers 7 bases. Germline CDR1 reads MDHEN; CDR2 reads SYDVKM. The V segment lost 8 bases and the J segment 4 bases; nucleotides outside the gene matches: 7. The CDR3 totals 13 residues. DNA for the CDR3: TGTGCCAGCGTCGAGGGGGCGGTCTATGGCTACACCTTC. It translates to CASVEGAVYGYTF.

V and J are TRBV28 and TRBJ1-1; unclear D gene. CDR1 and CDR2 from the germline V gene are MDHEN and SYDVKM. V was clipped by 5 bases and J by 6 bases, with 10 bases between them. The CDR3 covers 12 residues. The DNA for the CDR3 is TGTGCCAGCAGTCCCCCCCTTCCTGAAGCTTTCTTT. It encodes CASSPPLPEAFF.

The rearrangement links TRBV20-1 to TRBJ2-5, with D perhaps matching TRBD2 (5 bases). Looked up from germline, CDR1 is DFQATT and CDR2 is SNEGSKA (reference sequence). With 1 base removed from V and 7 bases from J, the gap between germline ends came to 7 bases. The CDR3 sequence is 11 residues long. The DNA for the CDR3 is TGCAGTGCTAGAGTCCGGGGGACCCAGTACTTC. Translation: CSARVRGTQYF.

The rearrangement joins TRBV3-1 (or the pseudogene TRBV3-2) to TRBJ2-1; D is perhaps TRBD1 (5 bases). V was pared by 5 bases and J by 2 bases, with 13 bases between. Germline CDR1 is LGHDT and CDR2 is YNNKEL (reference sequence). The CDR3 contains 15 residues. As DNA, the CDR3 is TGTGCCAGCAGCGTCCGACAGAATCCCTACAATGAGCAGTTCTTC. Its protein is CASSVRQNPYNEQFF.

The gene calls are TRBV5-1 and TRBJ2-7, with 10 bases that match TRBD2. Germline assignment: CDR1 SGHRS and CDR2 YFSETQ. This CDR3 is built from 17 residues. J lost 6 bases, V lost 4 bases, and 16 bases had no gene match. This CDR3 reads CASSPGLGAGGRREQYF. CDR3 DNA sequence: TGCGCCAGCAGCCCGGGACTAGGAGCGGGAGGGCGTCGCGAGCAGTACTTC.

J is TRBJ1-1 and V is TRBV12-5, with TRBD1 identical over 7 bases. V shed 6 bases, J shed 3 bases, and the junction held 4 bases outside the gene matches. The CDR3 runs to 13 residues. Germline lookup yields CDR1 LGHNT and CDR2 FRNRAP. For the CDR3, the DNA is TGTGCTAGTGGCAACAGGGGCTACACTGAAGCTTTCTTT. It codes for CASGNRGYTEAFF.

The chain joins TRBV14 to TRBJ2-1; TRBD2 agrees at 12 bases. Germline V gene lookup returns CDR1 SGHDN and CDR2 FVKESK. The CDR3 has 18 amino acids. Unmatched junction bases numbered 17, after V lost 4 bases and J lost 10 bases. CDR3 nucleotides: TGTGCCAGCAGCCCCCGTCTACTAGCGGGAGGACCACCTTTGGAGCAGTTCTTC. Amino acids: CASSPRLLAGGPPLEQFF. Using reference TRBV14 and TRBJ2-1 for the parts outside the CDR3, the full variable domain is EAGVTQFPSHSVIEKGQTVTLRCDPISGHDNLYWYRRVMGKEIKFLLHFVKESKQDESGMPNNRFLAERTGGTYSTLKVQPAELEDSGVYFCASSPRLLAGGPPLEQFFGPGTRLTVL.

Here the CDR3 reads CASSEGWISGNTIYF. DNA for the CDR3: TGTGCCAGCAGCGAGGGTTGGATCTCTGGAAACACCATATATTTT. The rearrangement uses TRBV13 and TRBJ1-3, with unresolved D. Per germline, CDR1 PRHDT and CDR2 FYEKMQ (reference sequence). The ends were cut back, 5 bases at V and 0 bases at J, with 11 bases in the middle. This CDR3 is built from 15 residues.